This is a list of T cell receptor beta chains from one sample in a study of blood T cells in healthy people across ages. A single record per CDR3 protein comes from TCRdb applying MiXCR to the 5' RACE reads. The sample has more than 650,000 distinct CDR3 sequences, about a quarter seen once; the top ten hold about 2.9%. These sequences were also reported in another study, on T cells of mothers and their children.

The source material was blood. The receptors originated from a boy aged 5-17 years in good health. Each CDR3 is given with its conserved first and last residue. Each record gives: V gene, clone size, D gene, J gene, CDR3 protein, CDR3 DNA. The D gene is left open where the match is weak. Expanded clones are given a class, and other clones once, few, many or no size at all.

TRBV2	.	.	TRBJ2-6	CASSLRHKAFSGANVLTF	TGTGCCAGCAGTCTTCGACACAAAGCTTTCTCTGGGGCCAACGTCCTGACTTTC
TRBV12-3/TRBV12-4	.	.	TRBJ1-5	CASSFSPEAGQPQHF	TGTGCCAGCAGTTTCAGTCCGGAGGCTGGGCAGCCCCAGCATTTT
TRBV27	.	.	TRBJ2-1	CASSLRLAGTRNEQFF	TGTGCCAGCAGTTTAAGGCTGGCGGGGACAAGGAATGAGCAGTTCTTC
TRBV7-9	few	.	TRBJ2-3	CASNPGRRPTDTQYF	TGTGCCAGCAACCCGGGGCGCCGGCCCACAGATACGCAGTATTTT
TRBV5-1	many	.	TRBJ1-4	CASSLAVEPGGEKLFF	TGCGCCAGCAGCTTGGCCGTGGAGCCTGGGGGCGAAAAACTGTTTTTT
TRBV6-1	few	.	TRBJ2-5	CASSEQTETQYF	TGTGCCAGCAGTGAACAGACGGAGACCCAGTACTTC
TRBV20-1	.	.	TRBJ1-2	CSAQRDDGYTF	TGCAGTGCCCAGAGGGACGATGGCTACACCTTC
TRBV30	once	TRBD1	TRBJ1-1	CAWSLQGEAFF	TGTGCCTGGAGTTTACAGGGGGAAGCTTTCTTT
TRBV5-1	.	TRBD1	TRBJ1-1	CASSLVRDRGQNTEAFF	TGCGCCAGCAGCTTGGTTCGGGACAGGGGACAGAACACTGAAGCTTTCTTT
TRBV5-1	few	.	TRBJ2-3	CASSLEGRSHTDTQYF	TGCGCCAGCAGCTTGGAGGGGCGCTCCCACACAGATACGCAGTATTTT
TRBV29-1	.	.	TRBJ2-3	CSAQRTDTDTQYF	TGCAGCGCTCAAAGGACAGACACAGATACGCAGTATTTT
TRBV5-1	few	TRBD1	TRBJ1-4	CASSSGQANEKLFF	TGCGCCAGCAGCTCGGGACAGGCTAATGAAAAACTGTTTTTT
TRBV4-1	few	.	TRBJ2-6	CASSQTKGWSRGANVLTF	TGCGCCAGCAGCCAAACCAAGGGGTGGAGCCGTGGGGCCAACGTCCTGACTTTC
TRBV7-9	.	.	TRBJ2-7	CASSFLTGYEQYF	TGTGCCAGCAGCTTTCTAACAGGTTACGAGCAGTACTTC
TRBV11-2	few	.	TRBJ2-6	CASSRGTSGANVLTF	TGTGCCAGCAGCCGGGGGACCTCTGGGGCCAACGTCCTGACTTTC
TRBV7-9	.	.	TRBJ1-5	CASSIRDGNQLQHF	TGTGCCAGCAGCATCAGGGATGGCAATCAGCTCCAGCATTTT
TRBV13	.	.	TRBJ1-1	CASRARGDTEAFF	TGTGCCAGCAGGGCCCGGGGGGACACTGAAGCTTTCTTT
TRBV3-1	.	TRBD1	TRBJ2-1	CASSAGTGVFNEQFF	TGTGCCAGCAGTGCCGGGACAGGGGTTTTCAATGAGCAGTTCTTC
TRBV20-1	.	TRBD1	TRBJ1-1	CSATSTGANTEAFF	TGCAGTGCTACCTCGACAGGGGCTAACACTGAAGCTTTCTTT
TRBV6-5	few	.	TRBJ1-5	CASSYSPGNQPQHF	TGTGCCAGCAGTTATTCCCCGGGTAATCAGCCCCAGCATTTT
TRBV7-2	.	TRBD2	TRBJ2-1	CASSLEFSGGWNEQFF	TGTGCCAGCAGCTTAGAGTTTAGCGGGGGGTGGAATGAGCAGTTCTTC
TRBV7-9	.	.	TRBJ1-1	CASSLSRATEAFF	TGTGCCAGCAGCTTATCCAGGGCCACTGAAGCTTTCTTT
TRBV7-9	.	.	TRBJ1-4	CASSLGGRINEKLFF	TGTGCCAGCAGCTTAGGTGGGCGGATTAATGAAAAACTGTTTTTT
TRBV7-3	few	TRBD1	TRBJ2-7	CASSLRSEEQGVYEQYF	TGTGCCAGCAGCTTAAGATCCGAGGAGCAGGGGGTATACGAGCAGTACTTC
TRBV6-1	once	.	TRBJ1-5	CAALGSYSNQPQHF	TGTGCTGCCCTGGGGTCCTATAGCAATCAGCCCCAGCATTTT
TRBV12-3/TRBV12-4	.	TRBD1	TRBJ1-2	CASSHGQGPPYGYTF	TGTGCCAGCAGTCATGGACAGGGGCCCCCCTATGGCTACACCTTC
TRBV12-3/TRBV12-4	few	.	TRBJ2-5	CASSLQGAHYGQYF	TGTGCCAGCAGTTTGCAAGGGGCGCACTACGGGCAGTACTTC
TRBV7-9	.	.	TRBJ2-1	CASSFGRPPGVNEQFF	TGTGCCAGCAGCTTTGGTCGGCCTCCAGGGGTAAATGAGCAGTTCTTC
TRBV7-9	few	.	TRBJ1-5	CASSLRANQPQHF	TGTGCCAGCAGCTTAAGGGCGAATCAGCCCCAGCATTTT
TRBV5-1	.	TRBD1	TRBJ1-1	CASSLGGTGPNTEAFF	TGCGCCAGCAGCTTGGGGGGGACAGGGCCGAACACTGAAGCTTTCTTT
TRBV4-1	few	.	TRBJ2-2	CASSQRGANTGELFF	TGCGCCAGCAGCCAAAGGGGGGCGAACACCGGGGAGCTGTTTTTT
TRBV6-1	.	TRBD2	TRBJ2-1	CASSVTSGGPYNEQFF	TGTGCCAGCAGTGTTACTAGCGGGGGGCCTTACAATGAGCAGTTCTTC
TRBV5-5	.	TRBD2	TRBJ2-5	CASSSGTSGLQETQYF	TGTGCCAGCAGCTCTGGGACTAGCGGGCTACAAGAGACCCAGTACTTC
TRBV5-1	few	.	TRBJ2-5	CASSLVAAGQETQYF	TGCGCCAGCAGCTTGGTTGCGGCAGGTCAAGAGACCCAGTACTTC
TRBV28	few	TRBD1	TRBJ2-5	CASSKDRAGGQETQYF	TGTGCCAGCAGTAAGGACAGGGCAGGAGGGCAAGAGACCCAGTACTTC
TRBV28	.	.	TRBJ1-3	CASSTQGISGNTIYF	TGTGCCAGCAGTACACAGGGTATTTCTGGAAACACCATATATTTT
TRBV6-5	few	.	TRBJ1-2	CASSYRRPPNGYTF	TGTGCCAGCAGTTACCGGCGCCCTCCCAACGGCTACACCTTC
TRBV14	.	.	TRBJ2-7	CASSQDSWGATSYEQYF	TGTGCCAGCAGCCAAGATAGCTGGGGGGCCACCTCCTACGAGCAGTACTTC
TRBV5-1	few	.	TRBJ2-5	CASSSPSAGRQETQYF	TGCGCCAGCAGCTCACCCTCAGCAGGGAGACAAGAGACCCAGTACTTC
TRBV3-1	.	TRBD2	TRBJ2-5	CASSQDMTGGKTQYF	TGTGCCAGCAGCCAAGATATGACGGGAGGAAAGACCCAGTACTTC
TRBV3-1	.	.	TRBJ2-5	CASSQPDGGETQYF	TGTGCCAGCAGCCAACCGGACGGGGGAGAGACCCAGTACTTC
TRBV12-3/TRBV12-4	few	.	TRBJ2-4	CASSFPRNIQYF	TGTGCCAGCAGTTTCCCCCGTAACATTCAGTACTTC
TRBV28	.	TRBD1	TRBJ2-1	CASSPPGQGTLGQFF	TGTGCCAGCAGTCCCCCGGGACAGGGGACCTTGGGGCAGTTCTTC
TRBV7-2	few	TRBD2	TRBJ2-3	CASSKGPGLAGVRTDTQYF	TGTGCCAGCAGCAAGGGGCCGGGACTAGCGGGAGTCCGCACAGATACGCAGTATTTT
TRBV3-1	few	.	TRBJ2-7	CASSQDRGLPYEQYF	TGTGCCAGCAGCCAAGACAGGGGTCTCCCCTACGAGCAGTACTTC
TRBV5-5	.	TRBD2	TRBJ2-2	CASSRTSGGNTGELFF	TGTGCCAGCAGCCGGACTAGCGGAGGGAACACCGGGGAGCTGTTTTTT
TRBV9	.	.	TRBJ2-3	CASSSPSSLPDTDTQYF	TGTGCCAGCAGCTCCCCCTCTAGCCTGCCAGACACAGATACGCAGTATTTT
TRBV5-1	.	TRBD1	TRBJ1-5	CASSPSTGPNQPQHF	TGCGCCAGCAGCCCTTCGACAGGGCCGAATCAGCCCCAGCATTTT
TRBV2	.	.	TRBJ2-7	CASREQGEQYF	TGTGCCAGCAGGGAACAGGGCGAGCAGTACTTC
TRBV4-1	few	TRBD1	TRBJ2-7	CASSQPARGLNEQYF	TGCGCCAGCAGCCAGCCGGCCAGGGGGCTTAACGAGCAGTACTTC
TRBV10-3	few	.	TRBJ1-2	CAISGQGLTTYGYTF	TGTGCCATCAGTGGGCAGGGCCTAACCACCTATGGCTACACCTTC
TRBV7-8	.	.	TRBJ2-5	CASSLALTEETQYF	TGTGCCAGCAGCTTAGCGCTAACAGAAGAGACCCAGTACTTC
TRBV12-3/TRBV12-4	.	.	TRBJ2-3	CASRPIRRVSTDTQYF	TGTGCCAGCAGACCCATCCGCAGAGTGAGCACAGATACGCAGTATTTT
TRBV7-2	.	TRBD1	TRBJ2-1	CASSLGQGALGGEQFF	TGTGCCAGCAGCTTAGGCCAGGGGGCGTTGGGAGGTGAGCAGTTCTTC
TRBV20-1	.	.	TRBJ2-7	CSASRPSCYEQYF	TGCAGTGCTAGTAGGCCAAGCTGCTACGAGCAGTACTTC